The clone carrying this TCR beta chain was recorded many times. Its target is not known. The junction does not match germline at one end; this may be a read error. Both RNA and DNA were isolated together from about 19-30 mg of bulk tissue that had not been sorted. The cohort consisted of patients whose primary liver carcinoma was surgically resected. Infection with HBV was chronic in patients; they were treatment-naive. The germline V gene has CDR1 SQVTM and CDR2 ANQGSEA. This CDR3 has 13 residues. The data were obtained in a study of tumor-infiltrating lymphocytes in primary liver carcinoma. Study background: Productive TCRbeta read yields ran from roughly 3.6 to 7.1 million per sample and were similar between tissues.

TCR beta cDNA was prepared out of roughly 0.5 ug total RNA by means of a constant-region primer. It was through three nested multiplex PCR rounds of slightly modified ARM-PCR that TCR beta libraries arose. TRBV1-TRBV30 forward primers paired with a C-beta reverse primer were used in the first two PCR rounds, which ran roughly 9 cycles each. MiXCR was run by TCRdb on the multiplex PCR reads, yielding one entry per CDR3 protein. This table holds over 75,000 distinct CDR3 sequences, 68% found once. Notes on the study in general: Tumor region pairs shared more overlap than did tumor-adjacent and tumor-blood pairs.

The source of this sequence is a man between 40 and 49 years old with primary liver carcinoma and hepatitis B virus infection. The gene calls are TRBV29-1 and TRBJ2-1; 7 bases line up with TRBD1. Sequencing was done on a sample of tumor-adjacent normal liver tissue. This chain's CDR3 is CSVEPARTGSRLF. Written as DNA, the CDR3 is TGCAGCGTTGAGCCCGCGCGGACAGGTAGTCGACTCTTC.